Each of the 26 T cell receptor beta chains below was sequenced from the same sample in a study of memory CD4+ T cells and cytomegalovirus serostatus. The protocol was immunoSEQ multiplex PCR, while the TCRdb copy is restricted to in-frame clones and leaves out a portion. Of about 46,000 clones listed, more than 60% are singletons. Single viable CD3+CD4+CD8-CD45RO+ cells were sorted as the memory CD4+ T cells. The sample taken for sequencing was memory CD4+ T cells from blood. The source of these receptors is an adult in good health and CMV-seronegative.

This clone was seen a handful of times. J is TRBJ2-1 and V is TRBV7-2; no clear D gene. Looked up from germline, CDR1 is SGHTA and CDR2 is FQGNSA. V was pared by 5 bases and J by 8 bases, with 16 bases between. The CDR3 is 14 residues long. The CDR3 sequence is CASSPGSGQDEQFF. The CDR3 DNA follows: TGTGCCAGCAGCCCCGGGTCTGGGCAGGATGAGCAGTTCTTC. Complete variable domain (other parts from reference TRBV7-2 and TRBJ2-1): GAGVSQSPSNKVTEKGKDVELRCDPISGHTALYWYRQSLGQGLEFLIYFQGNSAPDKSGLPSDRFSAERTGGSVSTLTIQRTQQEDSAVYLCASSPGSGQDEQFFGPGTRLTVL.

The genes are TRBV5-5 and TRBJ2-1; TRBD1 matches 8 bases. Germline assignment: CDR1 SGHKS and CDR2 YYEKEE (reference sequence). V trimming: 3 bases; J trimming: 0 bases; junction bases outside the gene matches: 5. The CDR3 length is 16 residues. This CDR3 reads CASSSTGVSSYNEQFF. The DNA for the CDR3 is TGTGCCAGCAGCTCGACAGGGGTAAGCTCCTACAATGAGCAGTTCTTC.

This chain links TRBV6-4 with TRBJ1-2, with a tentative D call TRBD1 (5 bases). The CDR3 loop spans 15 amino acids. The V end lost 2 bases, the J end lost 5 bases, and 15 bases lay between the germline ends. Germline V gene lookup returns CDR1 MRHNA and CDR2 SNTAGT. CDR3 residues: CASSDQGRALYGYTF. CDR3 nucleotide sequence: TGTGCCAGCAGTGACCAGGGCAGGGCATTATATGGCTACACCTTC.

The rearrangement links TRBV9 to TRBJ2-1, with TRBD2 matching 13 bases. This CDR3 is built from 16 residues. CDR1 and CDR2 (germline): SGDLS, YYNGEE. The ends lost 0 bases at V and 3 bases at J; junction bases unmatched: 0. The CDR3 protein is CASSVGLAGGYNEQFF. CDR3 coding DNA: TGTGCCAGCAGCGTAGGACTAGCGGGGGGCTACAATGAGCAGTTCTTC.

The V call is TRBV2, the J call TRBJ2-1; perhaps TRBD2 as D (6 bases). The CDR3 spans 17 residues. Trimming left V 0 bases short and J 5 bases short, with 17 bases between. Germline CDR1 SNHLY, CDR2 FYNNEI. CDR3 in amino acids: CASSEAGLRLGDNEQFF. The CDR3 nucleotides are TGTGCCAGCAGTGAAGCAGGACTACGATTAGGGGACAATGAGCAGTTCTTC.

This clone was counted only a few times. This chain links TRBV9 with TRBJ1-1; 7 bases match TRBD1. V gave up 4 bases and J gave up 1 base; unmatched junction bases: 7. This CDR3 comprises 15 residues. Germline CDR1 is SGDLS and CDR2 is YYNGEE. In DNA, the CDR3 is TGTGCCAGCAGCCATGGGGGACAGACGAACACTGAAGCTTTCTTT. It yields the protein CASSHGGQTNTEAFF. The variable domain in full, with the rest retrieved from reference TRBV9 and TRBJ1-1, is DSGVTQTPKHLITATGQRVTLRCSPRSGDLSVYWYQQSLDQGLQFLIQYYNGEERAKGNILERFSAQQFPDLHSELNLSSLELGDSALYFCASSHGGQTNTEAFFGQGTRLTVV.

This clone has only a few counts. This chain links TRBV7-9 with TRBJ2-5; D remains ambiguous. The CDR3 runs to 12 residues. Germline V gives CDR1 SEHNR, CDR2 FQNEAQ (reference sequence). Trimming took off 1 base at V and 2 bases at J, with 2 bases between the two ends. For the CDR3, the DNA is TGTGCCAGCAGCTTAGGGCAAGAGACCCAGTACTTC. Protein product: CASSLGQETQYF. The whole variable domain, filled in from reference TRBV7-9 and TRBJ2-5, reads DTGVSQNPRHKITKRGQNVTFRCDPISEHNRLYWYRQTLGQGPEFLTYFQNEAQLEKSRLLSDRFSAERPKGSFSTLEIQRTEQGDSAMYLCASSLGQETQYFGPGTRLLVL.

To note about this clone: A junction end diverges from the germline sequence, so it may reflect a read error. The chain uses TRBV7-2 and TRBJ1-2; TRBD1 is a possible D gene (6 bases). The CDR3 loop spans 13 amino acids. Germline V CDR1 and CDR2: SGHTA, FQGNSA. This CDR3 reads CASIRRGGYDYTF. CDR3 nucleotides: TGTGCCAGCATCCGAAGGGGGGGCTATGACTACACCTTC. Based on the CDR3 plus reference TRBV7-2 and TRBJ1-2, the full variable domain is GAGVSQSPSNKVTEKGKDVELRCDPISGHTALYWYRQSLGQGLEFLIYFQGNSAPDKSGLPSDRFSAERTGGSVSTLTIQRTQQEDSAVYLCASIRRGGYDYTFGSGTRLTVV.

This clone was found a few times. The CDR3 bases are TGCGCCAGCAGCTTGTCCGTAGGGGGAGGGTTTGTAGAGACGCAGTATTTT. This gives the protein CASSLSVGGGFVETQYF. The V call is TRBV5-1, the J call TRBJ2-3; the D gene is possibly TRBD2 (7 bases). The CDR3 contains 17 residues. Germline values: CDR1 SGHRS, CDR2 YFSETQ. V lost 1 base and J 9 bases, leaving 24 bases between the germline ends.

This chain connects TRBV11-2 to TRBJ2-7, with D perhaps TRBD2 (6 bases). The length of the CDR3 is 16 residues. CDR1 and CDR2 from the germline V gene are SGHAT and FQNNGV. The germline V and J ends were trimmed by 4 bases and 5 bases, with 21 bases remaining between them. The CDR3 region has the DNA TGTGCCAGCAGCTCAAAAACTAGCTCCCATTTGGACGAGCAGTACTTC. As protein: CASSSKTSSHLDEQYF.

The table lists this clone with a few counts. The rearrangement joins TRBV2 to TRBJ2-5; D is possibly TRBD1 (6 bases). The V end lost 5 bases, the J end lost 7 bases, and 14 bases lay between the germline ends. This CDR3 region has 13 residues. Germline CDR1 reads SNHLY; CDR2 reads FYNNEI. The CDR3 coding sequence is TGTGCCAGCAGTACCCAGCAAGGGGGGACCCAGTACTTC. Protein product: CASSTQQGGTQYF. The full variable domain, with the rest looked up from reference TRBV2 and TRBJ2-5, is EPEVTQTPSHQVTQMGQEVILRCVPISNHLYFYWYRQILGQKVEFLVSFYNNEISEKSEIFDDQFSVERPDGSNFTLKIRSTKLEDSAMYFCASSTQQGGTQYFGPGTRLLVL.

CDR3 coding DNA: TGTGCCAGCAGTCGGGGACAGACCCTCTACGAGCAGTACTTC. Translated, it gives CASSRGQTLYEQYF. V gene TRBV2 combines with J gene TRBJ2-7; 7 bases are a match to TRBD1. CDR3 length: 14 residues. From germline, CDR1 is SNHLY and CDR2 FYNNEI. After removal of 5 bases from V and 3 bases from J, the junction contained 7 bases not matched to a gene.

The CDR3 reads CASSLEGQSTGELFF. The DNA for the CDR3 is TGCGCCAGCAGCTTGGAGGGGCAGAGCACCGGGGAGCTGTTTTTT. The genes are TRBV5-1 and TRBJ2-2; D is possibly TRBD1 (5 bases). Trimming shortened V by 0 bases and J by 4 bases, and 10 bases separated the two germline ends. CDR1 and CDR2 (germline): SGHRS, YFSETQ. The CDR3 loop spans 15 amino acids.

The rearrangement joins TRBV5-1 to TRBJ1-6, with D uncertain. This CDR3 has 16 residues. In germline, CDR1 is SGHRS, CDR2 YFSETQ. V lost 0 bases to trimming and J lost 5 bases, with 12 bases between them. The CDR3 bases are TGCGCCAGCAGCTTGGCCGGGCCAGAAAATAATTCACCCCTCCACTTT. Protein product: CASSLAGPENNSPLHF. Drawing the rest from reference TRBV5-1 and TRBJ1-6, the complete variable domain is KAGVTQTPRYLIKTRGQQVTLSCSPISGHRSVSWYQQTPGQGLQFLFEYFSETQRNKGNFPGRFSGRQFSNSRSEMNVSTLELGDSALYLCASSLAGPENNSPLHFGNGTRLTVT.

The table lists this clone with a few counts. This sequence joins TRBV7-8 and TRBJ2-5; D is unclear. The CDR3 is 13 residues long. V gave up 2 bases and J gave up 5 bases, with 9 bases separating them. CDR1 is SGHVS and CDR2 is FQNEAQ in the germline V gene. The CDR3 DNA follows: TGTGCCAGCAGCTTAAAGATATGGGAGACCCAGTACTTC. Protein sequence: CASSLKIWETQYF.

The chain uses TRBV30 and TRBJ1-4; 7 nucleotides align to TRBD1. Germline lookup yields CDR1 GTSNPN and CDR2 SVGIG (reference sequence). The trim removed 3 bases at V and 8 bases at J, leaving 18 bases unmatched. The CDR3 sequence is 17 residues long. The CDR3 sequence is CAWRGTVRAGEAEKLFF. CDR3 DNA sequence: TGTGCCTGGAGGGGGACAGTAAGGGCAGGGGAAGCGGAAAAACTGTTTTTT.

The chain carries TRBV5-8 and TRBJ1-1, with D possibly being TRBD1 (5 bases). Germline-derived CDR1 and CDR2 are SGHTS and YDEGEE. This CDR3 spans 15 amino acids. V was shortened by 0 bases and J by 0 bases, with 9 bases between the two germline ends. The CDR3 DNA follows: TGTGCCAGCAGCTTGGGGGTACAGGTGAACACTGAAGCTTTCTTT. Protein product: CASSLGVQVNTEAFF. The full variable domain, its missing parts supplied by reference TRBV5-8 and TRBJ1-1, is EAGVTQSPTHLIKTRGQQATLRCSPISGHTSVYWYQQALGLGLQFLLWYDEGEERNRGNFPPRFSGRQFPNYSSELNVNALELEDSALYLCASSLGVQVNTEAFFGQGTRLTVV.

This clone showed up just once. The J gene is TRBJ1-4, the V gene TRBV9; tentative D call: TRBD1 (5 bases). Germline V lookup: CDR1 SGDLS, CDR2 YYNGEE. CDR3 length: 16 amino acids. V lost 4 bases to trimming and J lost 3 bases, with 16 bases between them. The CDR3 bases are TGTGCCAGCAGCAAAAGCGTCGGGGACCCTAATGAAAAACTGTTTTTT. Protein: CASSKSVGDPNEKLFF. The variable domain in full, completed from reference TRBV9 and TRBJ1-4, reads DSGVTQTPKHLITATGQRVTLRCSPRSGDLSVYWYQQSLDQGLQFLIQYYNGEERAKGNILERFSAQQFPDLHSELNLSSLELGDSALYFCASSKSVGDPNEKLFFGSGTQLSVL.

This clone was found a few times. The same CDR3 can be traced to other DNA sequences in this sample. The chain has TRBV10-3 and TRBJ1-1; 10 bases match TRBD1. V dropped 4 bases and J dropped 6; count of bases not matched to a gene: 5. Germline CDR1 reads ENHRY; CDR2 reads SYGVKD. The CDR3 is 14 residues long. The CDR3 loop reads CAISVGTGVSEAFF. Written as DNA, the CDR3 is TGTGCCATCAGTGTCGGGACAGGGGTCTCTGAAGCTTTCTTT.

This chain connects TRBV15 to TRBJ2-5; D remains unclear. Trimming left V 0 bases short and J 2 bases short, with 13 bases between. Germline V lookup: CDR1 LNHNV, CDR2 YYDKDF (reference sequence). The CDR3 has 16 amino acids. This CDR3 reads CATSRDALGIQETQYF. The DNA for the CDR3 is TGTGCCACCAGCAGAGATGCGTTGGGGATACAAGAGACCCAGTACTTC.

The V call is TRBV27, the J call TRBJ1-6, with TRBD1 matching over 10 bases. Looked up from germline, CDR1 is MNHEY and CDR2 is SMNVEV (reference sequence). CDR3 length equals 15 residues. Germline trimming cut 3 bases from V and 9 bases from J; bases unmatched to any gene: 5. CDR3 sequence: CASSFRDRGASPLHF. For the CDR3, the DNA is TGTGCCAGCAGTTTCCGGGACAGGGGCGCTTCACCCCTCCACTTT.

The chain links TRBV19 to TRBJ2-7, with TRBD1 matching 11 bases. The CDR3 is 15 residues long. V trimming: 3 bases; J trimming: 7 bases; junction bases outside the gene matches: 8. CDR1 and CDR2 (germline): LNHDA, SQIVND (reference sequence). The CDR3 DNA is TGTGCCAGTAGTATGAGGACAGGGGGCGCAGGGGAGCAGTACTTC. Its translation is CASSMRTGGAGEQYF.

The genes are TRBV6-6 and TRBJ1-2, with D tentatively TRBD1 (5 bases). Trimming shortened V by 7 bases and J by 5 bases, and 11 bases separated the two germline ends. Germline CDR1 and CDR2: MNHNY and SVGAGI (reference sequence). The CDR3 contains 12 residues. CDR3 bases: TGTGCCAGCAATTCACCAGGGTATGGCTACACCTTC. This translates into CASNSPGYGYTF.

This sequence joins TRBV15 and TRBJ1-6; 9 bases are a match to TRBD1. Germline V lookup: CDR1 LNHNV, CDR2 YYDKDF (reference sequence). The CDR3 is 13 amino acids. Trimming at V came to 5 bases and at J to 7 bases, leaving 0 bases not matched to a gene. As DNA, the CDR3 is TGTGCCACCAGCGGACAGGGGAATTCACCCCTCCACTTT. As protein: CATSGQGNSPLHF.

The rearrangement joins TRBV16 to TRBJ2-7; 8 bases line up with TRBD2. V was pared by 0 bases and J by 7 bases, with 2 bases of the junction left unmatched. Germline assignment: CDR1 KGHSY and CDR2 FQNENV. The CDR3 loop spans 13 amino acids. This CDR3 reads CASSQSGGGEQYF. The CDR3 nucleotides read TGTGCCAGCAGCCAATCGGGCGGGGGGGAGCAGTACTTC.

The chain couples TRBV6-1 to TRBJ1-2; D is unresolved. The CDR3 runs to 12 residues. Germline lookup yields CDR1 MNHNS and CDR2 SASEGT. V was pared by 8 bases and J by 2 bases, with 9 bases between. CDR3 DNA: TGTGCCAGCTCGACACCAAACTATGGCTACACCTTC. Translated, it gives CASSTPNYGYTF.